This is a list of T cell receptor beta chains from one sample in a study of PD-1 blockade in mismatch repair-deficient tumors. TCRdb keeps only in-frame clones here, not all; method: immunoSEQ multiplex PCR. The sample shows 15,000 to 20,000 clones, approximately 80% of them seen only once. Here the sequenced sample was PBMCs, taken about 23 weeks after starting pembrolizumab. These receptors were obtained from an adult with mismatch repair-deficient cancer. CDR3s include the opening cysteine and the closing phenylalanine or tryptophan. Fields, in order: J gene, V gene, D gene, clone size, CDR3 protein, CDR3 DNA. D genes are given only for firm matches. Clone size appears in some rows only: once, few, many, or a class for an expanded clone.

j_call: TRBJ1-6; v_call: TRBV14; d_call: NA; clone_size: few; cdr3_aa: CASSQGTGGHSPLHF; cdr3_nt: TGTGCCAGCAGCCAAGGAACAGGCGGCCATTCACCCCTCCACTTT
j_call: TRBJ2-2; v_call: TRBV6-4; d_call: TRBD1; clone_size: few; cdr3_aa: CASGTGDTGELFF; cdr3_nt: TGTGCCAGCGGGACAGGGGACACCGGGGAGCTGTTTTTT
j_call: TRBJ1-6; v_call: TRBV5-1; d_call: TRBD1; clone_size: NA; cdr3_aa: CASSPVRQGRSLHF; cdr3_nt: TGCGCCAGCAGCCCTGTCCGACAGGGACGGTCCCTCCACTTT
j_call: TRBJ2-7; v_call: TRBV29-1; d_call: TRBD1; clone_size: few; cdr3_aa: CSVGDSSYEQYF; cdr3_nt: TGCAGCGTTGGGGACAGCTCCTACGAGCAGTACTTC
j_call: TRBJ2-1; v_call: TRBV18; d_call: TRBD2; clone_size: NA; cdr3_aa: CASSSGLADYNEQFF; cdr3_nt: TGTGCCAGCTCATCAGGACTAGCGGACTACAATGAGCAGTTCTTC
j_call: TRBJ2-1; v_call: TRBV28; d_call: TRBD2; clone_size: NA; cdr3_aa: CASSRFAGGSYNEQFF; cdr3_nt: TGTGCCAGCAGCAGATTCGCGGGAGGTTCCTACAATGAGCAGTTCTTC
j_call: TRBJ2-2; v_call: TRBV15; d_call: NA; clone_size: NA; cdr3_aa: CATSRQQRNTGELFF; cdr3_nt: TGTGCCACCAGCAGACAACAGAGGAACACCGGGGAGCTGTTTTTT
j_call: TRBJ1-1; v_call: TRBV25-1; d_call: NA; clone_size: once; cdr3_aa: CASSDRGNTEAFF; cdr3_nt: TGTGCCAGCAGTGACAGGGGGAACACTGAAGCTTTCTTT
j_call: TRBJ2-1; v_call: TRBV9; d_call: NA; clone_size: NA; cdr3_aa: CASSVEELEFMNEQFF; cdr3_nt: TGTGCCAGCAGCGTAGAGGAGCTTGAATTTATGAATGAGCAGTTCTTC
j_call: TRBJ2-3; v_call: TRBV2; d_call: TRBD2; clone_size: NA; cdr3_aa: CASSSPGTSLPHDTQYF; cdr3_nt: TGTGCCAGCAGTTCCCCCGGGACTAGCCTCCCACATGATACGCAGTATTTT
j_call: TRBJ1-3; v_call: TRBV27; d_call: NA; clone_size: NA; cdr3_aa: CASSPRGQISGNTIYF; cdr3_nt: TGTGCCAGCAGTCCCCGAGGACAGATCTCTGGAAACACCATATATTTT
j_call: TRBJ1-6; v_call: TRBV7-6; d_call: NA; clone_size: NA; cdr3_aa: CASSLSGDSNSPLHF; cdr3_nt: TGTGCCAGCAGCTTATCAGGGGATAGTAATTCACCCCTCCACTTT
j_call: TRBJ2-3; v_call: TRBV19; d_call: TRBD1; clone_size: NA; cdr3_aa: CASRDRDRAYTQYF; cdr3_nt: TGTGCCAGTAGAGACCGGGACAGGGCCTATACGCAGTATTTT
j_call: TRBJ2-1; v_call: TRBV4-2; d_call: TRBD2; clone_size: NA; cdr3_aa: CASSQDPGTSGSNEQFF; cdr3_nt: TGTGCCAGCAGCCAAGATCCTGGGACTAGCGGGAGCAATGAGCAGTTCTTC
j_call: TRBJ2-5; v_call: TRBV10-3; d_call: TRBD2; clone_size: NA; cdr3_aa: CAISDPTLAGGETQYF; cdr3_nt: TGTGCCATCAGTGACCCCACACTAGCGGGAGGAGAGACCCAGTACTTC
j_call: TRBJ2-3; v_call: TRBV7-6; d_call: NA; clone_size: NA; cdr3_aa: CASSLDPSVTDTQYF; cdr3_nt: TGTGCCAGCAGCTTAGACCCTAGCGTCACAGATACGCAGTATTTT